Each of the 8 T cell receptor beta chains below was sequenced from the same sample in a study of read filtering for tumor transcriptome and immune sequencing (dated by TCRdb to 2019 to 2021). TCRdb names Illumina HiSeq 4000 as the instrument used. The Immunoverse kit was used to build TCR libraries from about 430 ng RNA, with molecular barcoded adaptors covering alpha/delta and beta/gamma chains. TCRdb ran its own pipeline on the public reads, namely fastp trimming at Q25 and MiXCR clone calling, and kept in-frame beta chains. When rows share a CDR3 protein, they turn into one entry using the most common DNA and genes. This sample lists about 2,500 distinct CDR3 sequences; 50% to 80% were detected once. Over 25% of the sample belongs to the ten largest clones. Input material: a population of CD138-negative cells sorted from bone marrow. The sample's cell subset or site, from its label and the paper: bone marrow mononuclear cells depleted of CD138+ plasma/myeloma cells by negative magnetic selection. These receptors originate from a donor at least 40 years old with multiple myeloma. This table probably holds off-target reads from a library built for another chain.

This clonotype was recorded only once. The junction does not match germline at one end; this may be a read error. The V call is TRBV7-3, the J call TRBJ2-3; 7 bases are a match to TRBD2. This CDR3 is built from 15 residues. Germline CDR1 and CDR2: SGHTA and FQGTGA. CDR3 protein: CTSSSFGGSTDTQYF. The CDR3 DNA follows: TGTACCAGCAGCTCTTTCGGGGGGTCCACAGATACGCAGTATTTT.

The J gene is TRBJ1-1, the V gene TRBV4-3, with 7 bases aligning to TRBD1. Per germline, CDR1 LGHNA and CDR2 YSLEER. J was trimmed by 7 bases and V by 1 base; bases with no gene match: 0. The CDR3 has 12 residues. The DNA for the CDR3 is TGCGCCAGCAGCCAAGGACAGGGTGAAGCTTTCTTT. As protein: CASSQGQGEAFF.

Comment on this clonotype: Compared with germline, one end of the junction differs, possibly owing to a read error. Here the CDR3 reads CASSPSYHSGANVLAF. The CDR3 DNA sequence: TGTGCCAGCAGCCCTAGTTACCACTCTGGGGCCAACGTCCTGGCTTTC. The V call is TRBV11-1, the J call TRBJ2-6, with D perhaps TRBD1 (5 bases). This CDR3 is built from 16 residues. Germline CDR1 and CDR2: SGHAT and FQDESV (reference sequence).

J is TRBJ2-1 and V is TRBV29-1; 7 bases agree with TRBD2. From germline, CDR1 is SQVTM and CDR2 ANQGSEA. V dropped 3 bases and J dropped 13; count of bases not matched to a gene: 12. The CDR3 runs 13 residues. The CDR3: CSVDSYGLGQQFF. DNA of the CDR3: TGCAGCGTTGATAGCTACGGACTAGGACAACAGTTCTTC.

The V gene is TRBV20-1, the J gene TRBJ1-1; TRBD1 agrees at 7 bases. CDR3 length: 12 residues. Germline CDR1 reads DFQATT; CDR2 reads SNEGSKA (reference sequence). Written as DNA, the CDR3 is TGCAGAACAGACAGGGATAACACTGAAGCTTTCTTT. Encoded protein: CRTDRDNTEAFF.

The chain couples TRBV5-1 to TRBJ2-5; possibly TRBD1 or TRBD2 for D (5 bases each). CDR3 length equals 14 residues. V was clipped by 2 bases and J by 3 bases, with 11 bases between them. The germline V gene has CDR1 SGHRS and CDR2 YFSETQ. CDR3 in amino acids: CASSFGQGEETQYF. The DNA for the CDR3 is TGCGCCAGCAGCTTTGGGCAGGGAGAAGAGACCCAGTACTTC. Drawing the rest from reference TRBV5-1 and TRBJ2-5, the complete variable domain is KAGVTQTPRYLIKTRGQQVTLSCSPISGHRSVSWYQQTPGQGLQFLFEYFSETQRNKGNFPGRFSGRQFSNSRSEMNVSTLELGDSALYLCASSFGQGEETQYFGPGTRLLVL.

This chain joins TRBV29-1 and TRBJ2-1, with TRBD1 as a possible D gene (6 bases). Germline-derived CDR1 and CDR2 are SQVTM and ANQGSEA. V shed 7 bases and J shed 7 bases, with 14 bases lying between them. CDR3 length: 12 residues. In DNA, the CDR3 is TGCAGCGGGGACCGAAGGGGGAATGAGCAGTTCTTC. It codes for CSGDRRGNEQFF.

This rearrangement joins TRBV28 to TRBJ2-7; 11 nucleotides align to TRBD2. The CDR3 loop spans 13 amino acids. V dropped 8 bases and J dropped 4; count of bases not matched to a gene: 4. Germline loops: CDR1 MDHEN, CDR2 SYDVKM. Written as DNA, the CDR3 is TGTGCCAGCGGTACTAGCGGGAGTTACGAGCAGTACTTC. Encoded protein: CASGTSGSYEQYF.